This TCR beta chain was sequenced for a study of T cells and copy number aberrations in small-cell lung cancer. Study-wide findings and caveats: Tumor regions shared few clones; roughly 75-97.7% were region-restricted. Copy number aberration burden correlated negatively with tumor T-cell density, richness, clonality.

Sequencing used immunoSEQ multiplex PCR; TCRdb keeps in-frame clones, though not all of them. The sample has about 730 clones, 86% seen once. Each donor had smoking or heavy second-hand smoke exposure. Tumor tissue came from three grid-selected regions of each formalin-fixed paraffin-embedded block. Remarks on this clone: The target antigen is unknown.

V was clipped by 0 bases and J by 5 bases; unmatched bases: 6. The CDR3 sequence is 15 residues long. The V gene's germline CDR1 is SGHRS and CDR2 YFSETQ. The sequencing input was tumor tissue. The chain combines TRBV5-1 with TRBJ2-5; 8 bases are shared with TRBD1. The receptor was derived from a man aged 60 to 75 with small cell lung cancer. The CDR3 sequence: CASSLGTGLWETQYF. The CDR3 DNA follows: TGCGCCAGCAGCTTGGGGACAGGGTTGTGGGAGACCCAGTACTTC.